Each of the 9 T cell receptor beta chains below was sequenced from the same sample in a study of OX40 agonist ivuxolimab in advanced cancers. Produced via immunoSEQ multiplex PCR; TCRdb's table is partial and in-frame only. The sample has around 100,000 clones, 90% seen once. Source: CD4+ or CD8+ T cells sorted from blood, taken in a trial of the OX40 agonist ivuxolimab. Every receptor here comes from an adult with an advanced solid tumor such as melanoma, head and neck, liver or kidney cancer.

This chain uses TRBV30 with TRBJ1-2, with 8 bases lining up with TRBD1. V was clipped by 3 bases and J by 6 bases; unmatched bases: 6. This CDR3 spans 13 amino acids. The germline CDR1 and CDR2 sequences are GTSNPN and SVGIG (reference sequence). The CDR3 protein is CAWRKDRGHGYTF. In nucleotides, the CDR3 is TGTGCCTGGAGAAAAGACAGGGGTCATGGCTACACCTTC.

The rearrangement links TRBV6-4 to TRBJ2-7; D is unresolved. This CDR3 is built from 10 residues. V dropped 3 bases and J dropped 5 bases, with 2 bases sitting between them. CDR1 MRHNA and CDR2 SNTAGT come from the germline V gene. The CDR3 DNA reads as TGTGCCAGCAGTGAGGACGAGCAGTACTTC. Translated: CASSEDEQYF.

This clone appeared once. The chain recombines TRBV4-1 with TRBJ2-7; 9 bases are a match to TRBD1. This CDR3 comprises 16 residues. Losses at the gene ends were 1 base for V and 3 bases for J; bases not matched to a gene: 7. The V gene's germline CDR1 is MGHRA and CDR2 YSYEKL. The CDR3 sequence is CASSQAPGQGVYEQYF. The CDR3 DNA sequence: TGCGCCAGCAGCCAAGCACCGGGACAGGGCGTCTACGAGCAGTACTTC.

The gene calls are TRBV18 and TRBJ1-4; D is undetermined. Germline assignment: CDR1 KGHSH and CDR2 LQKENI. V dropped 5 bases and J dropped 4 bases, with 17 bases sitting between them. This CDR3 has 16 amino acids. The CDR3 sequence: CASSSRHSINNEKLFF. The CDR3 nucleotides read TGTGCCAGCTCATCTCGACATTCCATTAATAATGAAAAACTGTTTTTT.

J is TRBJ2-3 and V is TRBV28; a weak D match, TRBD2 (6 bases). The CDR3 runs to 15 residues. Germline lookup yields CDR1 MDHEN and CDR2 SYDVKM. Trimming left V 5 bases short and J 2 bases short, with 14 bases between. The chain's CDR3 is CASSPGTGPTDTQYF. In DNA form, the CDR3 reads TGTGCCAGCAGTCCCGGGACTGGTCCCACAGATACGCAGTATTTT.

Points on this clone: A junction end diverges from the germline sequence, so it may reflect a read error. V usage is TRBV30 and J usage is TRBJ2-3, with 9 bases lining up with TRBD2. The germline CDR1 and CDR2 sequences are GTSNPN and SVGIG (reference sequence). The CDR3 runs 14 residues. The CDR3 DNA follows: TGTGCCTGGAGGATAGGGACTAGCAGAGATACGCAGTATTTT. Translation gives CAWRIGTSRDTQYF.

This chain connects TRBV5-8 to TRBJ2-1; 12 bases align to TRBD2. J gave up 9 bases and V 4 bases, and 11 bases lay outside the gene matches. The V gene's germline CDR1 is SGHTS and CDR2 YDEGEE. There are 16 residues in the CDR3. The CDR3 protein is CASSPGLAGTLGEQFF. In nucleotides, the CDR3 is TGTGCCAGCAGCCCCGGACTAGCGGGGACTTTGGGTGAGCAGTTCTTC.

The V call is TRBV7-8, the J call TRBJ2-4; D not certain. CDR1 is SGHVS and CDR2 is FQNEAQ in the germline V gene. Trimming stripped 5 bases from V and 0 bases from J, with 8 bases between. The CDR3 spans 14 residues. The CDR3 sequence: CASSADLAKNIQYF. CDR3 DNA sequence: TGTGCCAGCAGCGCGGACCTAGCCAAAAACATTCAGTACTTC.

This clone was recorded a few times. This chain connects TRBV25-1 to TRBJ1-1, with TRBD1 matching over 7 bases. With 9 bases clipped from V and 7 bases from J, the junction kept 17 bases outside the gene matches. Germline V gene data show CDR1 as MGHDK and CDR2 as SYGVNS. This CDR3 spans 15 amino acids. The CDR3 spells CASKALRTGLSEAFF. The CDR3 region has the DNA TGTGCCAGTAAAGCTCTACGGACAGGCCTCAGTGAAGCTTTCTTT.